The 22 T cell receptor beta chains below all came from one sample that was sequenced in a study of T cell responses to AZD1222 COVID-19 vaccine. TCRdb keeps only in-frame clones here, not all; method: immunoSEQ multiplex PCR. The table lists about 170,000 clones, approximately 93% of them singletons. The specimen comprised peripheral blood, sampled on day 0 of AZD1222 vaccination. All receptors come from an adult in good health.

The CDR3 DNA follows: TGTGCCAGCTCACCAGAGGGGGATGCTTCGTGGAACACTGAAGCTTTCTTT. The encoded protein is CASSPEGDASWNTEAFF. The chain uses TRBV18 and TRBJ1-1; D is possibly TRBD1 (6 bases). There are 17 residues in the CDR3. Trimming left V 2 bases short and J 1 base short, with 17 bases between. The germline CDR1 and CDR2 sequences are KGHSH and LQKENI.

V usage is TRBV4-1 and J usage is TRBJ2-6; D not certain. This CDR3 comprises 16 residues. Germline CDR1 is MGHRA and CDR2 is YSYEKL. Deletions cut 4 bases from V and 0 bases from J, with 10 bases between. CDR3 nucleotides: TGCGCCAGCAGCCCCCCGGGCTACTCTGGGGCCAACGTCCTGACTTTC. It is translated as CASSPPGYSGANVLTF.

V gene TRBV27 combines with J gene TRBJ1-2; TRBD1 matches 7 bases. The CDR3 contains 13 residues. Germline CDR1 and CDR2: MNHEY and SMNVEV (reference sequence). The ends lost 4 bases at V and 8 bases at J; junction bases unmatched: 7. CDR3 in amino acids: CASSYRQGAGYTF. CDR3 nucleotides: TGTGCCAGCAGTTACAGACAGGGCGCGGGCTACACCTTC.

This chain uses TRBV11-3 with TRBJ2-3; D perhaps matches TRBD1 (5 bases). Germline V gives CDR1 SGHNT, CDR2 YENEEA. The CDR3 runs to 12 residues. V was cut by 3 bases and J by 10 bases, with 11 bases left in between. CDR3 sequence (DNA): TGTGCCAGCAGCTTCCAGGGTAAGGCGCAGTATTTT. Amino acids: CASSFQGKAQYF.

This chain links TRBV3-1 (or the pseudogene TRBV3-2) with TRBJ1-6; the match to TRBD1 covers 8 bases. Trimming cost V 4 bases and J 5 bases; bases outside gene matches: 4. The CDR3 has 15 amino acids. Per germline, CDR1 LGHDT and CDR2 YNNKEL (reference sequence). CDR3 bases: TGTGCCAGCAGCCGGACAGGGACAGATAATTCACCCCTCCACTTT. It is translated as CASSRTGTDNSPLHF.

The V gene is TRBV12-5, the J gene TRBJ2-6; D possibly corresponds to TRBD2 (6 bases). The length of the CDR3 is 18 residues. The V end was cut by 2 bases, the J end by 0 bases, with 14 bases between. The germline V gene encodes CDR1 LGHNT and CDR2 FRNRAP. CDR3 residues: CASGLKGLIISGANVLTF. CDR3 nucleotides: TGTGCTAGTGGTTTGAAGGGACTGATCATCTCTGGGGCCAACGTCCTGACTTTC.

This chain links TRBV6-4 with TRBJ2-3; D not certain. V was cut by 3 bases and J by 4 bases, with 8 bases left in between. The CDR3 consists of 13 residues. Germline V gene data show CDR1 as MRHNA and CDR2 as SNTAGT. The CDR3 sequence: CASSDQASDTQYF. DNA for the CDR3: TGTGCCAGCAGTGATCAAGCCTCAGATACGCAGTATTTT.

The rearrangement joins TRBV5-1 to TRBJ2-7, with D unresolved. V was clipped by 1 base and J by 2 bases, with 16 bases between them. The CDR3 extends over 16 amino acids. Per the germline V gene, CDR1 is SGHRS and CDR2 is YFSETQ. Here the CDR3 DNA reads TGCGCCAGCAGCTTGATAGCTCTTACCTCCACCTACGAGCAGTACTTC. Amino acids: CASSLIALTSTYEQYF.

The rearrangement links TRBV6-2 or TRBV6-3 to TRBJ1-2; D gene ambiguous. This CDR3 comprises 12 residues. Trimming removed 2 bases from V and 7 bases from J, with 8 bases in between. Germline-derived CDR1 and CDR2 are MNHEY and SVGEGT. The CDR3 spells CASSYGRPGYTF. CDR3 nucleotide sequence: TGTGCCAGCAGTTACGGACGGCCTGGCTACACCTTC.

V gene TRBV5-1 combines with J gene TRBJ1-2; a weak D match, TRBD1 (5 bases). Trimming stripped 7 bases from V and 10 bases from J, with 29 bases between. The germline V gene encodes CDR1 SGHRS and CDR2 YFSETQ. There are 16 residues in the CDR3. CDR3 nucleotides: TGCGCCAGCCGAAGCTTGTATACAGCCGGACAAACCGACTACACCTTC. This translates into CASRSLYTAGQTDYTF.

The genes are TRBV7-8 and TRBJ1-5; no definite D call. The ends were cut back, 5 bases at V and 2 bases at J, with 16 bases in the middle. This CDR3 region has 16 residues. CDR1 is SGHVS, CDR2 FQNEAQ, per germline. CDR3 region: CASSPVGGQRNQPQHF. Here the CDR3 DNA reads TGTGCCAGCAGCCCAGTCGGAGGTCAGCGCAATCAGCCCCAGCATTTT. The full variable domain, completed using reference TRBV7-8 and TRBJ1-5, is GAGVSQSPRYKVAKRGQDVALRCDPISGHVSLFWYQQALGQGPEFLTYFQNEAQLDKSGLPSDRFFAERPEGSVSTLKIQRTQQEDSAVYLCASSPVGGQRNQPQHFGDGTRLSIL.

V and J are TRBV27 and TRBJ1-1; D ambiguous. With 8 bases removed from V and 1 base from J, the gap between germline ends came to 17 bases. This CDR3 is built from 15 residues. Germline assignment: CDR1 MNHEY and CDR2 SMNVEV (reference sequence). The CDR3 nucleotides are TGTGCCAGCTCCTCGGGGTCAGCGAAGAACACTGAAGCTTTCTTT. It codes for CASSSGSAKNTEAFF.

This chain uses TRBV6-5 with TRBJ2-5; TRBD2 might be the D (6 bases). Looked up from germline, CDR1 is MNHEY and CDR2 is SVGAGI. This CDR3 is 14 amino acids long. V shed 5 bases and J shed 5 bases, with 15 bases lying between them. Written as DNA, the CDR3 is TGTGCCAGCAGTCCTCAGGATGGGGGGGAGACCCAGTACTTC. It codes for CASSPQDGGETQYF.

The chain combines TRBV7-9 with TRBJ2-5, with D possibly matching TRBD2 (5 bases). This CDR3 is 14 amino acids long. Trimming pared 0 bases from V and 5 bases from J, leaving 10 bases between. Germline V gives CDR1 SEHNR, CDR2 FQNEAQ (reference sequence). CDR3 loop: CASSLARVRETQYF. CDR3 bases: TGTGCCAGCAGCTTAGCGCGGGTGAGGGAGACCCAGTACTTC.

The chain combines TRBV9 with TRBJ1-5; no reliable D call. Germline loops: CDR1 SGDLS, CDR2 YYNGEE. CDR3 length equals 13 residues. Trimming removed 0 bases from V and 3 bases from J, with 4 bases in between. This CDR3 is CASSVVDNQPQHF. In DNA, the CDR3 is TGTGCCAGCAGCGTAGTGGACAATCAGCCCCAGCATTTT.

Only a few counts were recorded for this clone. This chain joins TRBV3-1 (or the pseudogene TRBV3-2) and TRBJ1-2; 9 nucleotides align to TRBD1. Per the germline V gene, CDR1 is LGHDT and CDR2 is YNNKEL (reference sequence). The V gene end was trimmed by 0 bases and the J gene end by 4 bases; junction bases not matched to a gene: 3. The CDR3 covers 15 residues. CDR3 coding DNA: TGTGCCAGCAGCCAAGAAGGACAGGGGAGCTATGGCTACACCTTC. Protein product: CASSQEGQGSYGYTF.

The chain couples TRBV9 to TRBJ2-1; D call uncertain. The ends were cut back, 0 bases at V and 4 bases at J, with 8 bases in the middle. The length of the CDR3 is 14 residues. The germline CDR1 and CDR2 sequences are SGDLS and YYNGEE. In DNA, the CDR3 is TGTGCCAGCAGCGTAGGGGAACGATACAATGAGCAGTTCTTC. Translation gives CASSVGERYNEQFF.

CDR3 residues: CASTRDSSGNTIYF. The DNA for the CDR3 is TGTGCCAGCACTCGAGACAGTTCTGGAAACACCATATATTTT. This rearrangement joins TRBV2 to TRBJ1-3; tentatively, D is TRBD1 (5 bases). Per germline, CDR1 SNHLY and CDR2 FYNNEI. The CDR3 consists of 14 residues. Trimming removed 7 bases at V and 1 base at J, with 11 bases between.

CDR3 protein: CASSHTYEQYF. The CDR3 bases are TGTGCCAGCAGCCACACCTACGAGCAGTACTTC. The chain recombines TRBV11-2 with TRBJ2-7, with D unresolved. CDR3 size: 11 residues. V was shortened by 5 bases and J by 2 bases, with 4 bases between the two germline ends. The germline gives CDR1 SGHAT, CDR2 FQNNGV. Filled out from reference TRBV11-2 and TRBJ2-7, the complete variable domain reads EAGVAQSPRYKIIEKRQSVAFWCNPISGHATLYWYQQILGQGPKLLIQFQNNGVVDDSQLPKDRFSAERLKGVDSTLKIQPAKLEDSAVYLCASSHTYEQYFGPGTRLTVT.

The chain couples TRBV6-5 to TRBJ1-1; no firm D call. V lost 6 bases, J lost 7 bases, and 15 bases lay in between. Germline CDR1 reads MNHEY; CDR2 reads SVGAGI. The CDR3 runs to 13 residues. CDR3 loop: CASSPEGISEAFF. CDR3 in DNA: TGTGCCAGCAGCCCGGAAGGGATCAGTGAAGCTTTCTTT.

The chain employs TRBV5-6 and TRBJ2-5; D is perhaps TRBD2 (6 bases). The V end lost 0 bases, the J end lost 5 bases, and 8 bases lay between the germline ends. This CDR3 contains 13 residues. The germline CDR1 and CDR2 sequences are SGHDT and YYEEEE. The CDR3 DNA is TGTGCCAGCAGCTTGGGCGGGGCGGAGACCCAGTACTTC. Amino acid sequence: CASSLGGAETQYF. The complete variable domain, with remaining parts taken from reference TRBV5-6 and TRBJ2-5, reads DAGVTQSPTHLIKTRGQQVTLRCSPKSGHDTVSWYQQALGQGPQFIFQYYEEEERQRGNFPDRFSGHQFPNYSSELNVNALLLGDSALYLCASSLGGAETQYFGPGTRLLVL.

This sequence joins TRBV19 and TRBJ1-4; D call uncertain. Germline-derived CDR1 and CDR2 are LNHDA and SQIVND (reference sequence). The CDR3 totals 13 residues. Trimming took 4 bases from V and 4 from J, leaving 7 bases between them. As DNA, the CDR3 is TGTGCCAGTAGTAATAACTATAATGAAAAACTGTTTTTT. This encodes CASSNNYNEKLFF.